This T cell receptor beta chain is from a study of T-cell memory formation after mild COVID-19. A few counts support this clonotype. Trimming stripped 10 bases from V and 7 bases from J, with 7 bases between. Germline V gene lookup returns CDR1 SGDLS and CDR2 YYNGEE. This CDR3 spans 9 amino acids. MiXCR, applied by TCRdb to the 5' RACE reads, yields one record per CDR3 protein. The sample yields about 170,000 distinct CDR3 sequences, 10% to 15% seen once. Sequencing was done on a sample of PBMCs or a T cell subset sorted from them (not recorded which). The receptor's source is a man aged 18 to 30 who had mild COVID-19 (a few samples of this study predate the infection). Cell type and time point are not known. This chain uses TRBV9 with TRBJ2-3; D is uncertain. CDR3 sequence reads: CAGHHTQYF. The CDR3 region has the DNA TGTGCCGGGCACCATACGCAGTATTTT. The whole variable domain, filled in from reference TRBV9 and TRBJ2-3, reads DSGVTQTPKHLITATGQRVTLRCSPRSGDLSVYWYQQSLDQGLQFLIQYYNGEERAKGNILERFSAQQFPDLHSELNLSSLELGDSALYFCAGHHTQYFGPGTRLTVL.